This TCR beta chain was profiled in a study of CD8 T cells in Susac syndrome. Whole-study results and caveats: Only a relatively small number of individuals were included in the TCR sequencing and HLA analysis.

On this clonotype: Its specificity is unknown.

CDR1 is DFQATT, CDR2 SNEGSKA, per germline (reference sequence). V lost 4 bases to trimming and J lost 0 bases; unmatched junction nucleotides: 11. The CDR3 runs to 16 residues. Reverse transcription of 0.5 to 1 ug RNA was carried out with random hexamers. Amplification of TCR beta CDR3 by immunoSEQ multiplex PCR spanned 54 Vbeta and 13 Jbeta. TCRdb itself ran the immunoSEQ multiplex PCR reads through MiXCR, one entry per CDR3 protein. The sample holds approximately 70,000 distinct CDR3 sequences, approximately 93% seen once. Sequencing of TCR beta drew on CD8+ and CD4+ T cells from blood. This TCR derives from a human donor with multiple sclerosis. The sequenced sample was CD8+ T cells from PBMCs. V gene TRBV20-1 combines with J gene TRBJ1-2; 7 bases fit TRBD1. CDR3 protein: CSAKEPKDRANYGYTF. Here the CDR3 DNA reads TGCAGTGCTAAGGAGCCTAAAGACAGGGCTAACTATGGCTACACCTTC.